This T cell receptor beta chain was observed in a study of blood T cells in healthy people across ages. Study-level findings and limits: As age increased, TCR beta diversity per million T cells fell in a roughly linear fashion.

This clonotype has a single count. Its target is unknown. Peripheral blood, approximately 10 milliliters per donor, was collected. Together with a sample-barcoded 5' primer, a J-beta primer mix was included in a second PCR lasting roughly 6 to 12 cycles. TCRdb recomputed calls from the 5' RACE reads with MiXCR, one row per CDR3 protein. The data hold around 1.5 million distinct CDR3 sequences, with around 59% observed a single time. The CDR3 covers 14 residues. Germline V lookup: CDR1 DFQATT, CDR2 SNEGSKA (reference sequence). Trimming pared 4 bases from V and 8 bases from J, leaving 18 bases between. The receptor comes from a man aged 18 to 35 in good health. Sequenced material: blood. The chain is built from TRBV20-1 and TRBJ2-1, with D unresolved. The CDR3 sequence is CSAISSPSPDEQFF. The CDR3 coding sequence is TGCAGTGCTATCTCCTCCCCTAGTCCGGATGAGCAGTTCTTC.